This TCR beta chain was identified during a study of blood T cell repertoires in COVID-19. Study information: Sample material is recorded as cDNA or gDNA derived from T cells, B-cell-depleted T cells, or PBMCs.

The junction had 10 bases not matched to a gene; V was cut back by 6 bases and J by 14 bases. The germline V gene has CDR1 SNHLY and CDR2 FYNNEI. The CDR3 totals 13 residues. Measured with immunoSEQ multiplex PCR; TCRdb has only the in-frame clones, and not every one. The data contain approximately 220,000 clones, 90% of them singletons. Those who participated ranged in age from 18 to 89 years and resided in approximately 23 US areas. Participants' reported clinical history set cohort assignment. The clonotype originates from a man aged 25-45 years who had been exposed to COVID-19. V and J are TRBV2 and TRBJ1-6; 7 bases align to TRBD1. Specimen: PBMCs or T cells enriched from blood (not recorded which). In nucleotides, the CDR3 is TGTGCCAGCAGCAAGACGGGACAGTTTGCCCTCCACTTT. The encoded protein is CASSKTGQFALHF.